What follows describes a single TCR beta chain. This sample was taken from a study of response to subunit inactivated influenza vaccine. One entry per CDR3 protein results from TCRdb running MiXCR on the RT-PCR reads. The repertoire holds about 540,000 distinct CDR3 sequences, with roughly 25% as singletons. These sequences were also reported in another study, on T cells expressing NK-cell markers. This second study says: Libraries used 5'RACE template switching adding universal primer site and UMIs. Obtained from sorted CD3+CD56+NKG2C+, CD3+CD56+NKG2C- and CD3+CD56-NKG2C+ T cells were the TCR beta repertoires. One of the eight sequenced donors was seronegative, whereas the other seven were HCMV-seropositive. For six donors, the dominant NKG2C+ clonotypes made up roughly 1.0-7.5% of their CD8+ T cells.

This TCR was recovered from a man aged 50 to 59 who received an inactivated influenza vaccine. The material sequenced was CD4+ T cells sorted from PBMCs, taken about 13 days after vaccination.

CDR3 sequence: CASSLSKGTQYF. The DNA for the CDR3 is TGTGCCAGCAGTTTGAGTAAAGGGACCCAGTACTTC. The genes are TRBV12-3 or TRBV12-4 and TRBJ2-5, with D hard to call. The CDR3 has 12 residues. With 3 bases removed from V and 7 bases from J, the gap between germline ends came to 9 bases.